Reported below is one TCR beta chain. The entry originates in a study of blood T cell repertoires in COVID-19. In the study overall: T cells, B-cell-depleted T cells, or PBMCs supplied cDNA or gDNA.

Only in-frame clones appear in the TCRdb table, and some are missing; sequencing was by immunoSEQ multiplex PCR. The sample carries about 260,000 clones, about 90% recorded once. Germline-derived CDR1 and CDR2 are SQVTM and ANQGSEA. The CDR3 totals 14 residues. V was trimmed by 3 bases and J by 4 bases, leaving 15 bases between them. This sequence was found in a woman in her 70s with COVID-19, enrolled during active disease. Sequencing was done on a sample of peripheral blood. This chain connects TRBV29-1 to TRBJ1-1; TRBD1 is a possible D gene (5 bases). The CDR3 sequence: CSVEPGLTITEAFF. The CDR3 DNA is TGCAGCGTTGAGCCGGGACTAACCATCACTGAAGCTTTCTTT.